The 19 T cell receptor beta chains listed next were all sequenced from one sample in a study of T-cell memory formation after mild COVID-19. MiXCR was run by TCRdb on the 5' RACE reads, yielding one entry per CDR3 protein. The sample records about 400,000 distinct CDR3 sequences, more than 15% being singletons. The sample taken for sequencing was PBMCs or a T cell subset sorted from them (not recorded which). The receptors originated from a young man who had mild COVID-19 (a few samples of this study predate the infection). Cell type and time point are not known.

The chain uses TRBV20-1 and TRBJ2-1; D may be TRBD2 (7 bases). Germline V gives CDR1 DFQATT, CDR2 SNEGSKA (reference sequence). The CDR3 contains 14 residues. V lost 4 bases and J 6 bases, leaving 16 bases between the germline ends. The CDR3 nucleotides are TGCAGTGCTAAACTCCGCGGGGGCCGCAATGAGCAGTTCTTC. Amino acid sequence: CSAKLRGGRNEQFF.

The chain uses TRBV11-2 and TRBJ2-1, with D possibly matching TRBD2 (5 bases). V shed 4 bases and J shed 6 bases, with 16 bases lying between them. The CDR3 length is 15 residues. Germline V gene sequence: CDR1 SGHAT, CDR2 FQNNGV. The CDR3 region is CASSSVRRRINEQFF. CDR3 nucleotide sequence: TGTGCCAGCAGCTCGGTCCGTCGGAGGATCAATGAGCAGTTCTTC.

This clonotype was detected a few times. V and J are TRBV11-2 and TRBJ2-5; 10 nucleotides agree with TRBD1. This CDR3 spans 14 amino acids. Germline V lookup: CDR1 SGHAT, CDR2 FQNNGV. V lost 5 bases, J lost 5 bases, and 5 bases stayed unmatched. This CDR3 is CASSPGTGVETQYF. The CDR3 nucleotides read TGTGCCAGCAGCCCCGGGACAGGGGTGGAGACCCAGTACTTC.

This chain joins TRBV6-5 and TRBJ2-1; D is ambiguous. With 10 bases removed from V and 7 bases from J, the gap between germline ends came to 14 bases. There are 12 residues in the CDR3. Germline V gene sequence: CDR1 MNHEY, CDR2 SVGAGI. In DNA, the CDR3 is TGTGCCACTGGCCACCCGAGGAATGAGCAGTTCTTC. Residues: CATGHPRNEQFF.

The chain links TRBV7-6 to TRBJ2-2; tentative D call: TRBD2 (6 bases). Deletions cut 8 bases from V and 4 bases from J, with 11 bases between. Germline V gives CDR1 SGHVS, CDR2 FNYEAQ. CDR3 size: 13 residues. Written as DNA, the CDR3 is TGTGCCAGCTCCGGCGGGGCCACCGGGGAGCTGTTTTTT. Amino acid sequence: CASSGGATGELFF.

The rearrangement uses TRBV7-2 and TRBJ2-1; TRBD2 is a possible D gene (6 bases). V lost 1 base and J lost 0, with 13 bases in between. This CDR3 region has 17 residues. The germline V gene encodes CDR1 SGHTA and CDR2 FQGNSA. The CDR3 is CASSLGPGVSSYNEQFF. CDR3 nucleotides: TGTGCCAGCAGCTTAGGGCCGGGGGTGAGCTCCTACAATGAGCAGTTCTTC.

This clonotype has only a few counts. The genes are TRBV5-1 and TRBJ2-7, with unresolved D. V lost 6 bases and J lost 0, with 13 bases in between. The germline gives CDR1 SGHRS, CDR2 YFSETQ. The CDR3 is made up of 14 amino acids. CDR3 in amino acids: CASTDLGFSYEQYF. The DNA of the CDR3 is TGCGCCAGCACCGACCTCGGGTTCTCCTACGAGCAGTACTTC.

The chain combines TRBV2 with TRBJ1-1; D not certain. Germline V CDR1 and CDR2: SNHLY, FYNNEI. The CDR3 has 14 residues. V dropped 5 bases and J dropped 3 bases, with 13 bases sitting between them. CDR3 sequence: CASSSGKKYTEAFF. In DNA form, the CDR3 reads TGTGCCAGCAGTTCGGGGAAAAAGTACACTGAAGCTTTCTTT.

The chain joins TRBV5-1 to TRBJ2-5; TRBD1 is a possible D gene (6 bases). Germline V gene lookup returns CDR1 SGHRS and CDR2 YFSETQ. V lost 1 base and J 4 bases, leaving 17 bases between the germline ends. The CDR3 covers 16 residues. The CDR3 loop is CASSLSVGGIGETQYF. CDR3 sequence (DNA): TGCGCCAGCAGCTTGTCGGTAGGGGGAATCGGAGAGACCCAGTACTTC.

This clonotype turned up a few times. This chain uses TRBV3-1 with TRBJ2-2; 13 bases agree with TRBD2. Per the germline V gene, CDR1 is LGHDT and CDR2 is YNNKEL (reference sequence). The trim removed 1 base at V and 3 bases at J, leaving 11 bases unmatched. This CDR3 region has 20 residues. The CDR3: CASSQALRGLAGAYTGELFF. The DNA for the CDR3 is TGTGCCAGCAGCCAAGCCCTACGTGGACTAGCGGGGGCTTACACCGGGGAGCTGTTTTTT.

The chain is built from TRBV28 and TRBJ1-1, with a tentative D call TRBD1 (6 bases). Germline loops: CDR1 MDHEN, CDR2 SYDVKM. The CDR3 loop spans 12 amino acids. Trimming stripped 3 bases from V and 10 bases from J, with 12 bases between. The DNA of the CDR3 is TGTGCCAGCAGTTTTCAGGGGAAAGGAGCTTTCTTT. It codes for CASSFQGKGAFF.

This clonotype was seen ten or more times. Here the CDR3 DNA reads TGTGCCAGCAGTTTGGGACTACCCATCTACGAGCAGTACTTC. This gives the protein CASSLGLPIYEQYF. The chain has TRBV12-3 or TRBV12-4 and TRBJ2-7, with 7 bases fitting TRBD2. Unmatched junction bases numbered 5, after V lost 3 bases and J lost 3 bases. This CDR3 is built from 14 residues.

The V and J genes are TRBV4-1 and TRBJ2-2; tentatively, D is TRBD1 (5 bases). V was trimmed by 4 bases and J by 5 bases, leaving 14 bases between them. In germline, CDR1 is MGHRA, CDR2 YSYEKL. There are 15 residues in the CDR3. The CDR3 is CASSPRPDTTGELFF. The CDR3 nucleotides read TGCGCCAGCAGCCCTCGGCCGGACACAACCGGGGAGCTGTTTTTT.

The J gene is TRBJ1-2, the V gene TRBV5-6; TRBD1 might be the D (5 bases). V dropped 5 bases and J dropped 8 bases, with 13 bases sitting between them. There are 12 residues in the CDR3. From germline, CDR1 is SGHDT and CDR2 YYEEEE. Written as DNA, the CDR3 is TGTGCCAGCAGGGGGCTCTCCAACGGCTACACCTTC. Its translation is CASRGLSNGYTF.

The gene calls are TRBV6-2 or TRBV6-3 and TRBJ2-7; D unresolved. The germline gives CDR1 MNHEY, CDR2 SVGEGT. V shed 7 bases and J shed 5 bases, with 15 bases lying between them. CDR3 size: 13 residues. The DNA for the CDR3 is TGTGCCAGCAACCTCGGACGAGGACACGAGCAGTACTTC. Encoded protein: CASNLGRGHEQYF.

V is TRBV20-1 and J is TRBJ2-1; 12 bases are a match to TRBD2. The V gene end was trimmed by 3 bases and the J gene end by 8 bases; junction bases not matched to a gene: 8. Germline values: CDR1 DFQATT, CDR2 SNEGSKA (reference sequence). The CDR3 length is 15 residues. The CDR3 nucleotides are TGCAGTGCTAGGGCTAGCGGGGGGGCCGGGGATGAGCAGTTCTTC. Its protein is CSARASGGAGDEQFF.

The chain recombines TRBV7-9 with TRBJ2-7; 7 bases match TRBD1. This CDR3 comprises 12 residues. With V trimmed by 6 bases and J by 3 bases, 2 bases remained unmatched. CDR1 is SEHNR, CDR2 FQNEAQ, per germline (reference sequence). CDR3 nucleotide sequence: TGTGCCAGCAGGAGGGACAGCTACGAGCAGTACTTC. Its translation: CASRRDSYEQYF.

This clonotype turned up a few times. The V call is TRBV7-2, the J call TRBJ2-1, with 7 bases fitting TRBD2. The V gene's germline CDR1 is SGHTA and CDR2 FQGNSA. With V trimmed by 5 bases and J by 7 bases, 8 bases remained unmatched. CDR3 length: 14 residues. This CDR3 reads CASSLWISGNEQFF. The CDR3 nucleotides read TGTGCCAGCAGCCTGTGGATTAGCGGGAATGAGCAGTTCTTC.

As for this clonotype: It may be a read error: a sequence one base away is much more abundant. The chain recombines TRBV28 with TRBJ1-2; possibly TRBD1 for D (5 bases). Germline V gene data show CDR1 as MDHEN and CDR2 as SYDVKM. The CDR3 runs to 13 residues. The V end lost 3 bases, the J end lost 4 bases, and 9 bases lay between the germline ends. In nucleotides, the CDR3 is TGTGCCAGCAGTTTCAGGGCTACCTATGGCTACACCTTC. Its translation is CASSFRATYGYTF.